The T cell receptor (beta chain) described here comes from a study of T cell responses to AZD1222 COVID-19 vaccine. Findings of the study overall: Within unmutated variant regions lay the reported targets of nearly half of spike-specific TCRs.

The germline gives CDR1 KGHSY, CDR2 FQNENV. The length of the CDR3 is 14 residues. V lost 6 bases to trimming and J lost 1 base, with 9 bases between them. Regarding this clone: The antigen is undetermined.

The method was immunoSEQ multiplex PCR; TCRdb's version includes in-frame clones alone and lacks a portion of them. The sample records roughly 200,000 clones, 90% to 95% being singletons. The TCR was taken from an adult who received the AZD1222 COVID-19 vaccine. V and J are TRBV16 and TRBJ2-2; the D is unclear. This specimen consisted of peripheral blood, obtained 28 days after the second AZD1222 dose. This chain's CDR3 is CASRGPVNTGELFF. The DNA for the CDR3 is TGTGCCAGCAGAGGACCGGTGAACACCGGGGAGCTGTTTTTT. The whole variable domain, filled in from reference TRBV16 and TRBJ2-2, reads GEEVAQTPKHLVRGEGQKAKLYCAPIKGHSYVFWYQQVLKNEFKFLISFQNENVFDETGMPKERFSAKCLPNSPCSLEIQATKLEDSAVYFCASRGPVNTGELFFGEGSRLTVL.